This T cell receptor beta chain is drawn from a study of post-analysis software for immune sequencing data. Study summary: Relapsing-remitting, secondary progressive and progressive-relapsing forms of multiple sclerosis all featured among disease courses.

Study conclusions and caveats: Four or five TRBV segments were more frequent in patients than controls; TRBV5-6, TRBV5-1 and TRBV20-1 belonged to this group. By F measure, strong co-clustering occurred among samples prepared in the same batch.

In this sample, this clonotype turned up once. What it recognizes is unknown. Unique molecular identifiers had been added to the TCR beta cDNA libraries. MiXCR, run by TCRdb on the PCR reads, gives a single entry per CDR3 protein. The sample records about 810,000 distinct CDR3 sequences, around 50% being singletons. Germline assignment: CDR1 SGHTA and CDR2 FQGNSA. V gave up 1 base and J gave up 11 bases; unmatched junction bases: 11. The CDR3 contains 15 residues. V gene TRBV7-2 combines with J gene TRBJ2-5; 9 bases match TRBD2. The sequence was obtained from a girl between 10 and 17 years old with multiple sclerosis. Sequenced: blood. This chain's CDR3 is CASSLEASGVDEQYF. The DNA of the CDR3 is TGTGCCAGCAGCTTAGAGGCTAGCGGGGTCGATGAGCAGTACTTC.